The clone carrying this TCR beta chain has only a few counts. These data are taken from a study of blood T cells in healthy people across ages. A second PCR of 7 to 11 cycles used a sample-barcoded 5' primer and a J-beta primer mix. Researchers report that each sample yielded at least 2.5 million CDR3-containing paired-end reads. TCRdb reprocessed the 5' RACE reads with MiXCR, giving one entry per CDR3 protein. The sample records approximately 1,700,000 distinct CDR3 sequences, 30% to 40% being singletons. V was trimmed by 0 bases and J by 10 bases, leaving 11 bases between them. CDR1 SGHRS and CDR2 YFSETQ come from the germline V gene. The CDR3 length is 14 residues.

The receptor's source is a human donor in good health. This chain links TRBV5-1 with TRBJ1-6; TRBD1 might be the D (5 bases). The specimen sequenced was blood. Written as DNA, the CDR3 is TGCGCCAGCAGCTTGGGCTCGCGGACATCACCCCTCCACTTT. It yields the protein CASSLGSRTSPLHF.